The 23 T cell receptor beta chains listed next were all sequenced from one sample in a study of cytomegalovirus exposure and HLA in healthy donors. The PCR employed 60 Vbeta primers together with 13 Jbeta primers. Clones were sequenced by immunoSEQ multiplex PCR, and TCRdb holds only the in-frame ones, with some missing. The repertoire holds 100,000 to 150,000 clones, with about 10% as singletons. Specimen: PBMCs. These receptors all stem from a woman aged 18-29 years in good health and CMV-seropositive.

This clone has a handful of counts. The rearrangement links TRBV18 to TRBJ1-2, with TRBD1 matching 10 bases. V lost 4 bases and J lost 6; bases outside the gene matches: 5. Germline V gene sequence: CDR1 KGHSH, CDR2 LQKENI. The CDR3 covers 14 residues. The CDR3: CASSLAGTGDGYTF. The CDR3 coding sequence is TGTGCCAGCTCACTGGCCGGGACAGGGGATGGCTACACCTTC.

This clone was found a few times. The chain links TRBV18 to TRBJ2-7; D may be TRBD2 (5 bases). Germline V gene sequence: CDR1 KGHSH, CDR2 LQKENI. V dropped 0 bases and J dropped 7 bases, with 10 bases sitting between them. The CDR3 covers 13 residues. The CDR3 loop reads CASSPPGRAEQYF. The CDR3 DNA is TGTGCCAGCTCACCACCTGGGCGGGCGGAGCAGTACTTC. Together with reference TRBV18 and TRBJ2-7, the CDR3 gives the full variable domain: NAGVMQNPRHLVRRRGQEARLRCSPMKGHSHVYWYRQLPEEGLKFMVYLQKENIIDESGMPKERFSAEFPKEGPSILRIQQVVRGDSAAYFCASSPPGRAEQYFGPGTRLTVT.

In this sample, this clone turned up a few times. The chain recombines TRBV9 with TRBJ2-2, with D possibly TRBD1 on 6 matching bases. The V and J ends lost 2 bases and 4 bases respectively, with 12 bases between them. Germline lookup yields CDR1 SGDLS and CDR2 YYNGEE. The CDR3 has 15 residues. The CDR3 DNA sequence: TGTGCCAGCAGCGTTTTAGGGGGAACCACCGGGGAGCTGTTTTTT. Its protein is CASSVLGGTTGELFF.

This clone came up a few times. The V call is TRBV5-6, the J call TRBJ1-1; 7 nucleotides agree with TRBD1. The CDR3 runs to 14 residues. The germline gives CDR1 SGHDT, CDR2 YYEEEE. V lost 4 bases and J lost 7; bases outside the gene matches: 10. The CDR3, as DNA: TGTGCCAGCAGCCTCGCAGGAGGGGGCGATGAAGCTTTCTTT. The encoded protein is CASSLAGGGDEAFF.

The V call is TRBV28, the J call TRBJ1-1, with TRBD1 matching 8 bases. V lost 2 bases, J lost 6 bases, and 5 bases stayed unmatched. This CDR3 comprises 14 residues. Per germline, CDR1 MDHEN and CDR2 SYDVKM. DNA for the CDR3: TGTGCCAGCAGTTTAGCGTCAGGGGGCCCTGAAGCTTTCTTT. Amino acids: CASSLASGGPEAFF.

This clone was observed a few times. In DNA form, the CDR3 reads TGTGCCACTCGGACAGGGGGCGGCAATCAGCCCCAGCATTTT. The encoded protein is CATRTGGGNQPQHF. This chain links TRBV10-3 with TRBJ1-5, with 11 bases that match TRBD1. The CDR3 sequence is 14 residues long. From germline, CDR1 is ENHRY and CDR2 SYGVKD. Germline trimming cut 10 bases from V and 2 bases from J; bases unmatched to any gene: 4.

This clone was detected a few times. J is TRBJ2-1 and V is TRBV7-3, with 7 bases fitting TRBD2. The germline V gene has CDR1 SGHTA and CDR2 FQGTGA. CDR3 length: 14 residues. Trimming took 4 bases from V and 9 from J; bases not matched to a gene: 9. In nucleotides, the CDR3 is TGTGCCAGCAGCTCCGGTGGACTAGGTCCTGAGCAGTTCTTC. The encoded protein is CASSSGGLGPEQFF.

In its sample, this clone was seen a few times. This chain connects TRBV19 to TRBJ2-5, with D possibly TRBD1 on 6 matching bases. CDR3 length equals 13 residues. V lost 5 bases and J 5 bases, leaving 12 bases between the germline ends. Germline V gene data show CDR1 as LNHDA and CDR2 as SQIVND (reference sequence). CDR3 bases: TGTGCCAGTAGTGCACAGGGTATTGAGACCCAGTACTTC. Encoded protein: CASSAQGIETQYF.

V usage is TRBV5-1 and J usage is TRBJ1-6, with TRBD1 identical over 7 bases. Per the germline V gene, CDR1 is SGHRS and CDR2 is YFSETQ. CDR3 size: 15 residues. J gave up 10 bases and V 0 bases, and 7 bases lay outside the gene matches. CDR3 nucleotides: TGCGCCAGCAGCTTGGGAGGCCAGGGGGAGTCACCCCTCCACTTT. This codes for CASSLGGQGESPLHF.

At least ten counts were recorded for this clone. The chain uses TRBV30 and TRBJ1-2; D is unclear. The CDR3 totals 13 residues. Germline CDR1 GTSNPN, CDR2 SVGIG (reference sequence). Trimming took 4 bases from V and 8 from J, leaving 17 bases between them. The chain's CDR3 is CAWNLDGVSGYTF. The DNA for the CDR3 is TGTGCCTGGAACCTGGACGGGGTGAGCGGCTACACCTTC.

J is TRBJ1-4 and V is TRBV7-9; D not resolved. This CDR3 comprises 15 residues. CDR1 is SEHNR, CDR2 FQNEAQ, per germline (reference sequence). Trimming removed 2 bases from V and 8 bases from J, with 15 bases in between. DNA of the CDR3: TGTGCCAGCAGCTTAAGTGGCGGCGGGGTCGAAAAACTGTTTTTT. This codes for CASSLSGGGVEKLFF.

The chain is built from TRBV5-1 and TRBJ2-7, with 7 nucleotides matching TRBD2. With V trimmed by 2 bases and J by 1 base, 15 bases remained unmatched. The CDR3 extends over 18 amino acids. Germline V gene sequence: CDR1 SGHRS, CDR2 YFSETQ. DNA for the CDR3: TGCGCCAGCAGCTTAACCTCCGATATGACTAGCCGATCCTACGAGCAGTACTTC. Protein product: CASSLTSDMTSRSYEQYF.

This clone was detected only a few times. V and J are TRBV4-1 and TRBJ2-2, with a possible D match to TRBD1 (5 bases). The CDR3 extends over 18 amino acids. V was trimmed by 1 base and J by 1 base, leaving 16 bases between them. Germline V gene sequence: CDR1 MGHRA, CDR2 YSYEKL. Written as DNA, the CDR3 is TGCGCCAGCAGCCAAGGTCGAGGACAAATTAGGAACACCGGGGAGCTGTTTTTT. It codes for CASSQGRGQIRNTGELFF.

The chain links TRBV10-1 to TRBJ1-2; D not resolved. Germline V gene data show CDR1 as WNHNN and CDR2 as SYGVQD (reference sequence). The CDR3 is made up of 12 amino acids. Trimming took off 6 bases at V and 6 bases at J, with 11 bases between the two ends. CDR3 protein: CASSGVSHGYTF. DNA for the CDR3: TGCGCCAGCAGCGGGGTTAGTCATGGCTACACCTTC.

The chain recombines TRBV21-1 with TRBJ1-1. TRBV21-1 is given as a pseudogene. The length of the CDR3 is 11 residues. The CDR3 spells CASSNVGEAFF. The CDR3 coding sequence is TGTGCCAGCAGCAACGTCGGTGAAGCTTTCTTT.

This clone was seen a handful of times. The chain employs TRBV28 and TRBJ1-3; the match to TRBD1 covers 7 bases. Germline values: CDR1 MDHEN, CDR2 SYDVKM. This CDR3 contains 17 residues. Trimming at V came to 3 bases and at J to 0 bases, leaving 8 bases not matched to a gene. CDR3 amino acids: CASSFDDRAYSGNTIYF. The CDR3 DNA reads TGTGCCAGCAGTTTTGACGACAGGGCTTACTCTGGAAACACCATATATTTT.

This rearrangement joins TRBV15 to TRBJ2-7; 13 positions agree with TRBD2. Unmatched junction bases numbered 5, after V lost 0 bases and J lost 0 bases. Germline assignment: CDR1 LNHNV and CDR2 YYDKDF (reference sequence). This CDR3 is built from 18 residues. CDR3 sequence: CATSRELAGGFSSYEQYF. CDR3 bases: TGTGCCACCAGCAGAGAACTAGCGGGGGGGTTTAGCTCCTACGAGCAGTACTTC.

The chain joins TRBV28 to TRBJ1-5, with a weak D call TRBD1 (6 bases). Looked up from germline, CDR1 is MDHEN and CDR2 is SYDVKM. This CDR3 comprises 14 residues. V lost 8 bases, J lost 7 bases, and 18 bases lay in between. The CDR3 is CASGATGTSQPQHF. CDR3 sequence (DNA): TGTGCCAGCGGGGCCACAGGGACCAGCCAGCCCCAGCATTTT.

The chain uses TRBV2 and TRBJ2-3, with 10 bases fitting TRBD2. The CDR3 extends over 16 amino acids. Germline V lookup: CDR1 SNHLY, CDR2 FYNNEI. The J segment lost 1 base and the V segment lost 3 bases, leaving 4 bases of the junction unmatched. The CDR3 bases are TGTGCCAGCAGTGAGGGAAGCGGGGGGGGCACAGATACGCAGTATTTT. Translated, it gives CASSEGSGGGTDTQYF.

This clone showed up just a few times. This rearrangement joins TRBV25-1 to TRBJ1-2; unclear D gene. From germline, CDR1 is MGHDK and CDR2 SYGVNS. The CDR3 has 13 amino acids. Trimming shortened V by 2 bases and J by 1 base, and 5 bases separated the two germline ends. CDR3 protein: CASSEGVNYGYTF. The CDR3 DNA sequence: TGTGCCAGCAGTGAAGGAGTTAACTATGGCTACACCTTC.

The chain combines TRBV6-1 with TRBJ1-2, with D perhaps TRBD1 (5 bases). The CDR3 covers 13 residues. The germline V gene encodes CDR1 MNHNS and CDR2 SASEGT. The V end was cut by 6 bases, the J end by 4 bases, with 12 bases between. The DNA of the CDR3 is TGTGCCAGCAGCAGGGATCTTATCTATGGCTACACCTTC. Translation: CASSRDLIYGYTF.

This chain connects TRBV5-5 to TRBJ1-2; the D gene is possibly TRBD1 (5 bases). The germline V gene has CDR1 SGHKS and CDR2 YYEKEE (reference sequence). There are 13 residues in the CDR3. V was trimmed by 5 bases and J by 7 bases, leaving 15 bases between them. The CDR3 sequence: CASSRQSAPGYTF. In DNA, the CDR3 is TGTGCCAGCAGTCGACAGTCGGCCCCTGGCTACACCTTC.

There are a few counts of this clone. The rearrangement links TRBV5-1 to TRBJ2-7, with 10 bases fitting TRBD1. Looked up from germline, CDR1 is SGHRS and CDR2 is YFSETQ. V gave up 7 bases and J gave up 2 bases; unmatched junction bases: 12. The CDR3 contains 16 residues. CDR3 DNA: TGCGCCAGCTCTAAGGGGGTGACAGGGGGCGCCTACGAGCAGTACTTC. Protein: CASSKGVTGGAYEQYF.